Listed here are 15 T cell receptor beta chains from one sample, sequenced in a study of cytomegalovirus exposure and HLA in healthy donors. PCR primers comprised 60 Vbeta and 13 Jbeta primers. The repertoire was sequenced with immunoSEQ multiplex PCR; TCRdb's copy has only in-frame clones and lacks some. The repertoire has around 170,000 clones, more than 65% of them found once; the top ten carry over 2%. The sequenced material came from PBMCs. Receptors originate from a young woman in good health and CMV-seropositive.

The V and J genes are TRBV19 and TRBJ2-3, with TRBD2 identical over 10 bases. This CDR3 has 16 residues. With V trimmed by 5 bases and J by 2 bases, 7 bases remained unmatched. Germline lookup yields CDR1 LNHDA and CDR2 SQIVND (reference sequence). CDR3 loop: CASSFSSGGATDTQYF. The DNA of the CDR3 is TGTGCCAGTAGTTTTTCGAGCGGGGGGGCCACAGATACGCAGTATTTT.

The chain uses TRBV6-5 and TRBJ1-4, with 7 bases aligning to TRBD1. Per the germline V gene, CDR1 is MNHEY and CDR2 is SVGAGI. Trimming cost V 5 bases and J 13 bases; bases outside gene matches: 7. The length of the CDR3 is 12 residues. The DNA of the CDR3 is TGTGCCAGCAGTGGTGGACAGGAGGGACTGTTTTTT. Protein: CASSGGQEGLFF.

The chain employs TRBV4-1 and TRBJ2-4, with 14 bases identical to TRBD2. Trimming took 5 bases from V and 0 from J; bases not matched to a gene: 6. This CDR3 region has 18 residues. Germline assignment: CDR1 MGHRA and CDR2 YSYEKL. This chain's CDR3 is CASSFGLAGGVAKNIQYF. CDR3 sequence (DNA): TGCGCCAGCAGCTTTGGACTAGCGGGGGGCGTAGCCAAAAACATTCAGTACTTC.

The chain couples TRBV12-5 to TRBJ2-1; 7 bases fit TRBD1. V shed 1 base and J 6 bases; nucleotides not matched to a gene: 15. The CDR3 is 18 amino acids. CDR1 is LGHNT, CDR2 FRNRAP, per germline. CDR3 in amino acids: CASGLERTGDPLPNEQFF. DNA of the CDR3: TGTGCTAGTGGTTTGGAGAGAACAGGGGACCCCCTTCCCAATGAGCAGTTCTTC.

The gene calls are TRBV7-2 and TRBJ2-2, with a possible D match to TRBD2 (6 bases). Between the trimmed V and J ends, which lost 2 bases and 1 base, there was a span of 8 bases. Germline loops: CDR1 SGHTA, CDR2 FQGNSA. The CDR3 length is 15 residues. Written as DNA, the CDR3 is TGTGCCAGCAGCTTACCCGGGGGGAACACCGGGGAGCTGTTTTTT. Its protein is CASSLPGGNTGELFF.

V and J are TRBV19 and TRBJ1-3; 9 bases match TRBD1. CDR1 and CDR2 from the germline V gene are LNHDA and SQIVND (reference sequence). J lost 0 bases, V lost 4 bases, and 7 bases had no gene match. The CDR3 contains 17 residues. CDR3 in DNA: TGTGCCAGTAGTACGGACAGGGGAACTTACTCTGGAAACACCATATATTTT. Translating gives CASSTDRGTYSGNTIYF.

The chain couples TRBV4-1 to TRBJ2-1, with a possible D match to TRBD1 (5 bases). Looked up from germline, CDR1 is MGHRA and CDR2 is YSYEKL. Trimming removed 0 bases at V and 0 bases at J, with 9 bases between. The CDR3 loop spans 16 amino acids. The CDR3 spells CASSQERGLSYNEQFF. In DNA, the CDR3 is TGCGCCAGCAGCCAAGAAAGGGGCCTCTCCTACAATGAGCAGTTCTTC.

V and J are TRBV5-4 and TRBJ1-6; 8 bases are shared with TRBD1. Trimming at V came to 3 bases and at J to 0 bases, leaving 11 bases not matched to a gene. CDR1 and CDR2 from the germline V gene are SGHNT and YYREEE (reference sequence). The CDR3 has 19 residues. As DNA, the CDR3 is TGTGCCAGCAGCTGGGAGGACAGGGTAGGGTCCTCCTATAATTCACCCCTCCACTTT. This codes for CASSWEDRVGSSYNSPLHF.

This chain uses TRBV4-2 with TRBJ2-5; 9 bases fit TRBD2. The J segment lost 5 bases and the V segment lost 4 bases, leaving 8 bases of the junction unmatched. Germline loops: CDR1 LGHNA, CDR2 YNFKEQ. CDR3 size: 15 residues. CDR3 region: CASSLLAGRGETQYF. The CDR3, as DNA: TGTGCCAGCAGCCTCCTAGCGGGGCGGGGGGAGACCCAGTACTTC.

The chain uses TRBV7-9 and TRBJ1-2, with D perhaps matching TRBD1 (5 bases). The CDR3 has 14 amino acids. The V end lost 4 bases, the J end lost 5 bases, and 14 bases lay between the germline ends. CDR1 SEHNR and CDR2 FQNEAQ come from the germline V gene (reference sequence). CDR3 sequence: CASSYLGGVYGYTF. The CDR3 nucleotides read TGTGCCAGCAGCTACCTGGGAGGGGTGTATGGCTACACCTTC.

The CDR3 sequence: CASSLGDRGNEKLFF. DNA of the CDR3: TGTGCCAGCAGCTTAGGGGACAGGGGGAATGAAAAACTGTTTTTT. The V and J genes are TRBV7-9 and TRBJ1-4, with 11 bases fitting TRBD1. Germline-derived CDR1 and CDR2 are SEHNR and FQNEAQ (reference sequence). V lost 1 base to trimming and J lost 5 bases; unmatched junction nucleotides: 0. This CDR3 has 15 amino acids.

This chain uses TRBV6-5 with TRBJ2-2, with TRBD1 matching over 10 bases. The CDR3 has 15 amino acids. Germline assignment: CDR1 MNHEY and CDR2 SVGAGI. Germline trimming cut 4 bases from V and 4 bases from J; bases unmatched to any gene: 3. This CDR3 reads CASSSRDRGTGELFF. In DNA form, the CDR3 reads TGTGCCAGCAGTTCTCGGGACAGGGGCACCGGGGAGCTGTTTTTT.

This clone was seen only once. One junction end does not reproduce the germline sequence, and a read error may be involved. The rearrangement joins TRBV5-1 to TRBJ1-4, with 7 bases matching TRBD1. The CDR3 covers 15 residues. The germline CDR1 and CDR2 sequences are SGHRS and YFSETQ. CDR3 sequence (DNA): TGCGCCGGCAGCCCCTCAGACCCAGGGGGTGAAAAACTGTTTTTT. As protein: CAGSPSDPGGEKLFF.

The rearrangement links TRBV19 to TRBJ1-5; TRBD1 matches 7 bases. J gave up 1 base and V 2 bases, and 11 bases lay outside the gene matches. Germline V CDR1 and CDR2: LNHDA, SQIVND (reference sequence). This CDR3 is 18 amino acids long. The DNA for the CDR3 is TGTGCCAGTAGTATACTCGCCCACACAGGGGCAAGCAATCAGCCCCAGCATTTT. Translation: CASSILAHTGASNQPQHF.

In DNA form, the CDR3 reads TGTGCCAGCAGCAGACACCGGGGAGACTACGAGCAGTACTTC. This codes for CASSRHRGDYEQYF. The chain has TRBV6-5 and TRBJ2-7; TRBD2 is a possible D gene (5 bases). Germline assignment: CDR1 MNHEY and CDR2 SVGAGI. CDR3 length: 14 residues. V lost 6 bases, J lost 3 bases, and 15 bases lay in between.